The table lists the clone carrying this TCR beta chain with many counts. Antigen: not known. The authors used template switching to add a universal primer site and gave cDNA unique molecular identifiers. TCRdb fed the 5' RACE reads into MiXCR, producing one record per CDR3 protein. The data hold 1.5 million to 2 million distinct CDR3 sequences, with less than 40% observed a single time. All donors were healthy, and all were Caucasian. The sample originates from a study of identical twins. Study outcomes and limitations: Excess sharing between twins was weaker in beta out-of-frame sequences. Its conclusions, products of cross-sectional statistical analysis, did not come from following the same donors.

The sample taken for sequencing was cord blood. This TCR came from a newborn girl in good health.

The CDR3 here is CASSTGRAYEQYF. The CDR3 region has the DNA TGTGCCAGCAGTACGGGACGGGCCTACGAGCAGTACTTC. The chain joins TRBV27 to TRBJ2-7; D tentatively reads TRBD1 or TRBD2 (5 bases each). The germline gives CDR1 MNHEY, CDR2 SMNVEV (reference sequence). CDR3 length equals 13 residues. V lost 5 bases to trimming and J lost 2 bases, with 10 bases between them.